This is a list of T cell receptor beta chains from one sample in a study of blood T cell repertoires in COVID-19. Using immunoSEQ multiplex PCR, the repertoire was profiled, and TCRdb retains in-frame clones only, with some absent. Among 80,000 to 100,000 clones listed, more than 60% were seen once. Sequencing was performed on peripheral blood. The receptors originated from a man aged 65-85 years with acute or convalescent COVID-19. The conserved cysteine and the conserved F or W are not part of the CDR3 here.

>TRBV10-3|11
AIRSGSNQPQH
>TRBV4-2|12
ASSYIGGPYEQY
>TRBV30|12
AWSVHPSNQPQH
>TRBV27|11
ASSFFKGKTQY
>TRBV7-3|11
ASSRDRGNTIY
>TRBV10-3|12
AISDPSGRGEQF
>TRBV5-1|13
ASSALTGSYEKLF
>TRBV7-6|15
ASSPDPRGSSYNEQF
>TRBV11-2|17
ASSLTRPQREGLFVEQF
>TRBV6-5|13
ASSRTGGVNTEAF
>TRBV11-2|13
ASSLDPSGFGEQY
>TRBV9|13
ASSVAGESRETQY
>TRBV27|14
ASSLTGGQGAYEQY
>TRBV5-4|12
ASKLAQGAEKLF
>TRBV19|14
ASSISTGELTDTQY
>TRBV4-1|14
ASSLNTGLLNYGYT
>TRBV9|14
ASSVRLADHTGELF
>TRBV5-1|14
ASSLGAGAFQETQY
>TRBV7-2|16
ASSLDGTSLSSYNEQF
>TRBV4-2|13
ASSQGTGVGTEAF
>TRBV10-3|13
AISEQGQGGSPLH
>TRBV11-3|13
ASSLDSQGENEQF
>TRBV15|11
ATSRDKEDEQY
>TRBV27|15
ASSLRPPGVGGNTIY
>TRBV27|13
ASSLWAGEHQPQH
>TRBV19|11
ATSTGGTDTQY
>TRBV9|13
ASSPRLVSRNEQF
>TRBV7-3|12
ASSPSGREVTQY
>TRBV18|14
ASSPVLTNSGNTIY
>TRBV5-4|13
ASSSDTRGTDTQY
>TRBV6-5|14
ASSYPPGLAYNEQF
>TRBV5-1|14
ASSSPYRGRDNEQF
>TRBV6-2/TRBV6-3|14
ASSYRLAGTTDTQY
>TRBV4-1|14
ASSQGATTAGDTQY
>TRBV9|13
ASSGGTSGTTEQF
>TRBV19|12
ASTPGQGDEKLF
>TRBV10-3|11
AISQGKGYGYT
>TRBV10-3|10
ASEGSYNEQF
>TRBV28|14
ASTVTGRGIKETQY
>TRBV18|16
ASSRTRAGSSGANVLT
>TRBV27|11
ASSLQGGGEQY
>TRBV29-1|12
SVERSRGNYGYT
>TRBV28|12
ASNLGQGAGGYT
>TRBV28|11
ASSLGSSYEQY
>TRBV21-1|14
ASTKGGQGIPYEQY